Shown below are 25 T cell receptor beta chains from a single sample sequenced in a study of cytotoxic CD8 clonotypes in ibrutinib-treated CLL. The repertoire was sequenced with immunoSEQ multiplex PCR; TCRdb's copy has only in-frame clones and lacks some. There are about 24,000 clones in the sample; around four fifths occur only once, and approximately 10% lies in the top ten. Here the sequenced sample was PBMCs, taken before ibrutinib treatment. The receptors shown here come from a human donor with chronic lymphocytic leukemia.

This sequence joins TRBV7-9 and TRBJ2-6; D possibly corresponds to TRBD1 (5 bases). This CDR3 has 15 residues. The V gene lost 0 bases and the J gene lost 2 bases, with 5 bases spanning the gap. In germline, CDR1 is SEHNR, CDR2 FQNEAQ (reference sequence). The CDR3, as DNA: TGTGCCAGCAGCTTAGCAGGGGCTGGGGCCAACGTCCTGACTTTC. Its translation is CASSLAGAGANVLTF.

This clone showed up just a few times. The chain employs TRBV7-9 and TRBJ1-1; D is unclear. The CDR3 runs 14 residues. The germline V gene has CDR1 SEHNR and CDR2 FQNEAQ (reference sequence). V was clipped by 5 bases and J by 1 base, with 11 bases between them. The CDR3 region is CASSQARENTEAFF. DNA of the CDR3: TGTGCCAGCAGCCAAGCGCGGGAGAACACTGAAGCTTTCTTT.

The J gene is TRBJ1-1, the V gene TRBV18; tentatively, D is TRBD1 (5 bases). Looked up from germline, CDR1 is KGHSH and CDR2 is LQKENI. V lost 2 bases, J lost 4 bases, and 17 bases lay in between. This CDR3 is 16 amino acids long. The CDR3 bases are TGTGCCAGCTCACCATCGTCAGGTGGGGGTGGCACTGAAGCTTTCTTT. Protein sequence: CASSPSSGGGGTEAFF.

This clone occurred a few times. The chain recombines TRBV11-3 with TRBJ1-1; 7 bases are a match to TRBD1. Germline CDR1 and CDR2: SGHNT and YENEEA. The CDR3 contains 13 residues. Unmatched junction bases numbered 6, after V lost 5 bases and J lost 6 bases. The CDR3 sequence is CASSILQGAEAFF. The CDR3 DNA is TGTGCCAGCAGCATACTTCAGGGGGCTGAAGCTTTCTTT.

The chain carries TRBV11-2 and TRBJ2-2; 13 bases are shared with TRBD2. Germline loops: CDR1 SGHAT, CDR2 FQNNGV. V trimming: 1 base; J trimming: 4 bases; junction bases outside the gene matches: 0. The CDR3 spans 16 residues. The CDR3 DNA is TGTGCCAGCAGCTTAGGGACTAGCGGGAGCACCGGGGAGCTGTTTTTT. Its translation is CASSLGTSGSTGELFF.

This chain connects TRBV7-2 to TRBJ1-2; 7 positions agree with TRBD1. The CDR3 is 13 residues long. Germline lookup yields CDR1 SGHTA and CDR2 FQGNSA. The V gene end was trimmed by 5 bases and the J gene end by 8 bases; junction bases not matched to a gene: 8. CDR3 region: CASSPQGGDGYTF. CDR3 DNA: TGTGCCAGCAGCCCTCAGGGGGGCGACGGCTACACCTTC.

The V call is TRBV13, the J call TRBJ1-2; D ambiguous. This CDR3 region has 13 residues. From germline, CDR1 is PRHDT and CDR2 FYEKMQ (reference sequence). V gave up 5 bases and J gave up 5 bases, with 12 bases separating them. As DNA, the CDR3 is TGTGCCAGCAGCACAAGGGTAGGGTATGGCTACACCTTC. It encodes CASSTRVGYGYTF.

The genes are TRBV5-1 and TRBJ2-7, with 7 bases lining up with TRBD2. This CDR3 region has 14 residues. Looked up from germline, CDR1 is SGHRS and CDR2 is YFSETQ. The J segment lost 1 base and the V segment lost 2 bases, leaving 3 bases of the junction unmatched. CDR3 nucleotides: TGCGCCAGCAGCTTTTCCGGGAGGTCCTACGAGCAGTACTTC. Residues: CASSFSGRSYEQYF.

The CDR3 DNA sequence: TGTGCCACCAAACTCCTACTAGCGGGAGAAGAGACCCAGTACTTC. Translated: CATKLLLAGEETQYF. V usage is TRBV15 and J usage is TRBJ2-5; 11 bases agree with TRBD2. This CDR3 has 15 residues. Trimming took 7 bases from V and 3 from J; bases not matched to a gene: 7. Germline CDR1 reads LNHNV; CDR2 reads YYDKDF (reference sequence).

The chain is built from TRBV30 and TRBJ2-1; D may be TRBD1 or TRBD2 (5 bases each). The CDR3 has 14 residues. Trimming stripped 5 bases from V and 2 bases from J, with 13 bases between. The germline V gene encodes CDR1 GTSNPN and CDR2 SVGIG (reference sequence). CDR3 in amino acids: CAWGRDPTYNEQFF. The CDR3 DNA follows: TGTGCCTGGGGCCGGGACCCAACCTACAATGAGCAGTTCTTC.

This clone was counted a few times. The chain combines TRBV7-9 with TRBJ2-1, with 11 bases aligning to TRBD2. CDR1 and CDR2 from the germline V gene are SEHNR and FQNEAQ (reference sequence). This CDR3 is 16 amino acids long. With V trimmed by 4 bases and J by 4 bases, 6 bases remained unmatched. The CDR3 DNA reads TGTGCCAGCAGCTCCCAACTAGCGGGGGCTTACAATGAGCAGTTCTTC. This translates into CASSSQLAGAYNEQFF.

The V and J genes are TRBV6-4 and TRBJ2-3; D ambiguous. Trimming took off 6 bases at V and 3 bases at J, with 13 bases between the two ends. Germline values: CDR1 MRHNA, CDR2 SNTAGT. This CDR3 is 14 amino acids long. The CDR3 nucleotides read TGTGCCAGCAGCGCCGCAGCAACTACAGATACGCAGTATTTT. It encodes CASSAAATTDTQYF.

The rearrangement uses TRBV28 and TRBJ1-5; a possible D gene is TRBD1 (5 bases). V was trimmed by 9 bases and J by 6 bases, leaving 18 bases between them. The CDR3 extends over 14 amino acids. Germline assignment: CDR1 MDHEN and CDR2 SYDVKM. The CDR3 here is CASTLTGRGQPQHF. The CDR3 DNA reads TGTGCCAGTACTCTTACGGGGAGGGGTCAGCCCCAGCATTTT.

CDR3 sequence: CASSVGTSGIPYEQYF. DNA for the CDR3: TGCGCCAGCAGCGTCGGGACTAGCGGGATTCCCTACGAGCAGTACTTC. The chain has TRBV5-1 and TRBJ2-7, with 13 bases matching TRBD2. The CDR3 is 16 amino acids. J lost 2 bases, V lost 4 bases, and 6 bases had no gene match. The germline V gene encodes CDR1 SGHRS and CDR2 YFSETQ. Supplemented by reference TRBV5-1 and TRBJ2-7, the full variable domain reads KAGVTQTPRYLIKTRGQQVTLSCSPISGHRSVSWYQQTPGQGLQFLFEYFSETQRNKGNFPGRFSGRQFSNSRSEMNVSTLELGDSALYLCASSVGTSGIPYEQYFGPGTRLTVT.

This rearrangement joins TRBV5-5 to TRBJ2-4; no firm D call. Per the germline V gene, CDR1 is SGHKS and CDR2 is YYEKEE (reference sequence). The CDR3 is 15 amino acids. V was trimmed by 7 bases and J by 0 bases, leaving 14 bases between them. The CDR3 is CASSSQSLAKNIQYF. The CDR3 nucleotides read TGTGCCAGCTCGAGCCAGTCACTAGCCAAAAACATTCAGTACTTC. Full variable domain (missing parts from reference TRBV5-5 and TRBJ2-4): DAGVTQSPTHLIKTRGQQVTLRCSPISGHKSVSWYQQVLGQGPQFIFQYYEKEERGRGNFPDRFSARQFPNYSSELNVNALLLGDSALYLCASSSQSLAKNIQYFGAGTRLSVL.

The chain combines TRBV4-1 with TRBJ2-1, with a weak D call TRBD1 (5 bases). This CDR3 has 14 residues. V was clipped by 0 bases and J by 5 bases, with 8 bases between them. The V gene's germline CDR1 is MGHRA and CDR2 YSYEKL. CDR3 residues: CASSQDAGNNEQFF. The DNA of the CDR3 is TGCGCCAGCAGCCAAGACGCAGGGAACAATGAGCAGTTCTTC.

The chain couples TRBV6-6 to TRBJ2-2; D not resolved. The germline CDR1 and CDR2 sequences are MNHNY and SVGAGI (reference sequence). The V end was cut by 5 bases, the J end by 0 bases, with 10 bases between. The length of the CDR3 is 15 residues. As DNA, the CDR3 is TGTGCCAGCAGTGCCGACCGGCCGAACACCGGGGAGCTGTTTTTT. As protein: CASSADRPNTGELFF.

The chain uses TRBV6-5 and TRBJ2-1, with 7 bases lining up with TRBD2. The CDR3 has 15 residues. Trimming removed 4 bases from V and 7 bases from J; junction bases left unmatched: 10. Germline CDR1 is MNHEY and CDR2 is SVGAGI. CDR3 in DNA: TGTGCCAGCAGTTTCCTGAGCGGAGCGGGGAATGAGCAGTTCTTC. Translated, it gives CASSFLSGAGNEQFF.

The V gene is TRBV6-1, the J gene TRBJ2-5; D is uncertain. Near its end, the DNA agrees better with TRBJ2-7, so the J call may be wrong. This CDR3 has 13 residues. Germline V gene lookup returns CDR1 MNHNS and CDR2 SASEGT. The CDR3 nucleotides are TGTGCCAGCACCGGACCGGCGTCCTACGAGCAGTACTTC. Protein sequence: CASTGPASYEQYF.

The table lists this clone with a few counts. The CDR3 DNA follows: TGTGCCAGTAGTATTAGCAAGTACTACGAGCAGTACTTC. This codes for CASSISKYYEQYF. The chain has TRBV19 and TRBJ2-7; D unresolved. The CDR3 loop spans 13 amino acids. Germline assignment: CDR1 LNHDA and CDR2 SQIVND (reference sequence). Trimming shortened V by 3 bases and J by 3 bases, and 9 bases separated the two germline ends.

The chain carries TRBV6-1 and TRBJ2-7, with D tentatively TRBD1 (5 bases). V shed 2 bases and J shed 1 base, with 9 bases lying between them. The germline V gene has CDR1 MNHNS and CDR2 SASEGT. This CDR3 region has 14 residues. CDR3 coding DNA: TGTGCCAGCAGTGAACTACAGGCTTCCTACGAGCAGTACTTC. Translation: CASSELQASYEQYF.

The chain joins TRBV19 to TRBJ1-2, with D unclear. The V gene lost 4 bases and the J gene lost 6 bases, with 12 bases spanning the gap. Germline CDR1 is LNHDA and CDR2 is SQIVND (reference sequence). This CDR3 has 13 amino acids. CDR3 nucleotides: TGTGCCAGTAGTAGCGGGAGGGCGAATGGCTACACCTTC. Translation: CASSSGRANGYTF.

This chain uses TRBV11-2 with TRBJ2-1, with D possibly TRBD2 on 7 matching bases. The CDR3 spans 13 residues. V was cut by 10 bases and J by 9 bases, with 19 bases left in between. CDR1 SGHAT and CDR2 FQNNGV come from the germline V gene. The CDR3 region has the DNA TGTGCCACCCGCCTAGGGGGGGGTGGTGAGCAGTTCTTC. Protein sequence: CATRLGGGGEQFF. Together with reference TRBV11-2 and TRBJ2-1, the CDR3 gives the full variable domain: EAGVAQSPRYKIIEKRQSVAFWCNPISGHATLYWYQQILGQGPKLLIQFQNNGVVDDSQLPKDRFSAERLKGVDSTLKIQPAKLEDSAVYLCATRLGGGGEQFFGPGTRLTVL.

V gene TRBV6-5 combines with J gene TRBJ1-2, with unresolved D. Germline V gene lookup returns CDR1 MNHEY and CDR2 SVGAGI. The V end lost 4 bases, the J end lost 4 bases, and 7 bases lay between the germline ends. The CDR3 length is 12 residues. The CDR3 DNA reads as TGTGCCAGCAGTTCCCCCCGCTATGGCTACACCTTC. Its translation: CASSSPRYGYTF.

The chain has TRBV7-8 and TRBJ1-2; 8 nucleotides align to TRBD1. There are 13 residues in the CDR3. The V gene's germline CDR1 is SGHVS and CDR2 FQNEAQ. V lost 5 bases and J lost 8; bases outside the gene matches: 7. Written as DNA, the CDR3 is TGTGCCAGCAGCCTGACAGGGGTCCGCGGCTACACCTTC. It encodes CASSLTGVRGYTF.